This T cell receptor (beta chain) was sequenced during a study of beta chain features in type 1 diabetes. Whole-study findings and limits: A moderate, significant TCRB CDR3 shortening appeared in type 1 diabetes across four CD4+ subsets.

Since all of the isolated RNA was reverse transcribed, expressed TCRB transcripts were what got sequenced. Using immunoSEQ multiplex PCR, the repertoire was profiled, and TCRdb retains in-frame clones only, with some absent. The table records hundreds of thousands of clones, about 12% of them present only once. CDR1 is SGDLS, CDR2 YYNGEE, per germline. Trimming took 4 bases from V and 8 from J, leaving 18 bases between them. The CDR3 spans 14 residues. Note on this clone: Its antigen is still unknown.

V and J are TRBV9 and TRBJ1-2; D is unresolved. The receptor's source is a young woman with type 1 diabetes. Sample: naive CD4+ T cells from blood. The CDR3 is CASSLRPAAQGYTF. The CDR3 DNA reads TGTGCCAGCAGCTTGCGGCCAGCCGCGCAGGGCTACACCTTC.